This T cell receptor (beta chain) is from a study of cytomegalovirus exposure and HLA in healthy donors. Study-wide findings and caveats: Donors belonging to an Asian-associated ancestry cluster reportedly showed fewer N-insertions in productive TCRs than the roughly 680-donor mean, according to what a later analysis found. Based on reports, TCR beta sequences accurately predicted HLA-A and HLA-B alleles for most subjects.

Researchers ran the PCR with 60 Vbeta and 13 Jbeta primers. Sequencing used immunoSEQ multiplex PCR; TCRdb keeps in-frame clones, though not all of them. The repertoire holds roughly 110,000 clones, with 65% to 90% as singletons. With respect to this clone: Its antigen is not identified.

The J segment lost 1 base and the V segment lost 4 bases, leaving 0 bases of the junction unmatched. Germline V CDR1 and CDR2: MNHNY, SVGAGI (reference sequence). The CDR3 loop spans 14 amino acids. The source material was PBMCs. The chain combines TRBV6-6 with TRBJ2-2; 7 bases are shared with TRBD2. The clonotype was recovered from a man aged 50 to 60 in good health and CMV-seronegative. CDR3 protein: CASSSGGNTGELFF. The CDR3 DNA follows: TGTGCCAGCAGTTCGGGGGGGAACACCGGGGAGCTGTTTTTT.